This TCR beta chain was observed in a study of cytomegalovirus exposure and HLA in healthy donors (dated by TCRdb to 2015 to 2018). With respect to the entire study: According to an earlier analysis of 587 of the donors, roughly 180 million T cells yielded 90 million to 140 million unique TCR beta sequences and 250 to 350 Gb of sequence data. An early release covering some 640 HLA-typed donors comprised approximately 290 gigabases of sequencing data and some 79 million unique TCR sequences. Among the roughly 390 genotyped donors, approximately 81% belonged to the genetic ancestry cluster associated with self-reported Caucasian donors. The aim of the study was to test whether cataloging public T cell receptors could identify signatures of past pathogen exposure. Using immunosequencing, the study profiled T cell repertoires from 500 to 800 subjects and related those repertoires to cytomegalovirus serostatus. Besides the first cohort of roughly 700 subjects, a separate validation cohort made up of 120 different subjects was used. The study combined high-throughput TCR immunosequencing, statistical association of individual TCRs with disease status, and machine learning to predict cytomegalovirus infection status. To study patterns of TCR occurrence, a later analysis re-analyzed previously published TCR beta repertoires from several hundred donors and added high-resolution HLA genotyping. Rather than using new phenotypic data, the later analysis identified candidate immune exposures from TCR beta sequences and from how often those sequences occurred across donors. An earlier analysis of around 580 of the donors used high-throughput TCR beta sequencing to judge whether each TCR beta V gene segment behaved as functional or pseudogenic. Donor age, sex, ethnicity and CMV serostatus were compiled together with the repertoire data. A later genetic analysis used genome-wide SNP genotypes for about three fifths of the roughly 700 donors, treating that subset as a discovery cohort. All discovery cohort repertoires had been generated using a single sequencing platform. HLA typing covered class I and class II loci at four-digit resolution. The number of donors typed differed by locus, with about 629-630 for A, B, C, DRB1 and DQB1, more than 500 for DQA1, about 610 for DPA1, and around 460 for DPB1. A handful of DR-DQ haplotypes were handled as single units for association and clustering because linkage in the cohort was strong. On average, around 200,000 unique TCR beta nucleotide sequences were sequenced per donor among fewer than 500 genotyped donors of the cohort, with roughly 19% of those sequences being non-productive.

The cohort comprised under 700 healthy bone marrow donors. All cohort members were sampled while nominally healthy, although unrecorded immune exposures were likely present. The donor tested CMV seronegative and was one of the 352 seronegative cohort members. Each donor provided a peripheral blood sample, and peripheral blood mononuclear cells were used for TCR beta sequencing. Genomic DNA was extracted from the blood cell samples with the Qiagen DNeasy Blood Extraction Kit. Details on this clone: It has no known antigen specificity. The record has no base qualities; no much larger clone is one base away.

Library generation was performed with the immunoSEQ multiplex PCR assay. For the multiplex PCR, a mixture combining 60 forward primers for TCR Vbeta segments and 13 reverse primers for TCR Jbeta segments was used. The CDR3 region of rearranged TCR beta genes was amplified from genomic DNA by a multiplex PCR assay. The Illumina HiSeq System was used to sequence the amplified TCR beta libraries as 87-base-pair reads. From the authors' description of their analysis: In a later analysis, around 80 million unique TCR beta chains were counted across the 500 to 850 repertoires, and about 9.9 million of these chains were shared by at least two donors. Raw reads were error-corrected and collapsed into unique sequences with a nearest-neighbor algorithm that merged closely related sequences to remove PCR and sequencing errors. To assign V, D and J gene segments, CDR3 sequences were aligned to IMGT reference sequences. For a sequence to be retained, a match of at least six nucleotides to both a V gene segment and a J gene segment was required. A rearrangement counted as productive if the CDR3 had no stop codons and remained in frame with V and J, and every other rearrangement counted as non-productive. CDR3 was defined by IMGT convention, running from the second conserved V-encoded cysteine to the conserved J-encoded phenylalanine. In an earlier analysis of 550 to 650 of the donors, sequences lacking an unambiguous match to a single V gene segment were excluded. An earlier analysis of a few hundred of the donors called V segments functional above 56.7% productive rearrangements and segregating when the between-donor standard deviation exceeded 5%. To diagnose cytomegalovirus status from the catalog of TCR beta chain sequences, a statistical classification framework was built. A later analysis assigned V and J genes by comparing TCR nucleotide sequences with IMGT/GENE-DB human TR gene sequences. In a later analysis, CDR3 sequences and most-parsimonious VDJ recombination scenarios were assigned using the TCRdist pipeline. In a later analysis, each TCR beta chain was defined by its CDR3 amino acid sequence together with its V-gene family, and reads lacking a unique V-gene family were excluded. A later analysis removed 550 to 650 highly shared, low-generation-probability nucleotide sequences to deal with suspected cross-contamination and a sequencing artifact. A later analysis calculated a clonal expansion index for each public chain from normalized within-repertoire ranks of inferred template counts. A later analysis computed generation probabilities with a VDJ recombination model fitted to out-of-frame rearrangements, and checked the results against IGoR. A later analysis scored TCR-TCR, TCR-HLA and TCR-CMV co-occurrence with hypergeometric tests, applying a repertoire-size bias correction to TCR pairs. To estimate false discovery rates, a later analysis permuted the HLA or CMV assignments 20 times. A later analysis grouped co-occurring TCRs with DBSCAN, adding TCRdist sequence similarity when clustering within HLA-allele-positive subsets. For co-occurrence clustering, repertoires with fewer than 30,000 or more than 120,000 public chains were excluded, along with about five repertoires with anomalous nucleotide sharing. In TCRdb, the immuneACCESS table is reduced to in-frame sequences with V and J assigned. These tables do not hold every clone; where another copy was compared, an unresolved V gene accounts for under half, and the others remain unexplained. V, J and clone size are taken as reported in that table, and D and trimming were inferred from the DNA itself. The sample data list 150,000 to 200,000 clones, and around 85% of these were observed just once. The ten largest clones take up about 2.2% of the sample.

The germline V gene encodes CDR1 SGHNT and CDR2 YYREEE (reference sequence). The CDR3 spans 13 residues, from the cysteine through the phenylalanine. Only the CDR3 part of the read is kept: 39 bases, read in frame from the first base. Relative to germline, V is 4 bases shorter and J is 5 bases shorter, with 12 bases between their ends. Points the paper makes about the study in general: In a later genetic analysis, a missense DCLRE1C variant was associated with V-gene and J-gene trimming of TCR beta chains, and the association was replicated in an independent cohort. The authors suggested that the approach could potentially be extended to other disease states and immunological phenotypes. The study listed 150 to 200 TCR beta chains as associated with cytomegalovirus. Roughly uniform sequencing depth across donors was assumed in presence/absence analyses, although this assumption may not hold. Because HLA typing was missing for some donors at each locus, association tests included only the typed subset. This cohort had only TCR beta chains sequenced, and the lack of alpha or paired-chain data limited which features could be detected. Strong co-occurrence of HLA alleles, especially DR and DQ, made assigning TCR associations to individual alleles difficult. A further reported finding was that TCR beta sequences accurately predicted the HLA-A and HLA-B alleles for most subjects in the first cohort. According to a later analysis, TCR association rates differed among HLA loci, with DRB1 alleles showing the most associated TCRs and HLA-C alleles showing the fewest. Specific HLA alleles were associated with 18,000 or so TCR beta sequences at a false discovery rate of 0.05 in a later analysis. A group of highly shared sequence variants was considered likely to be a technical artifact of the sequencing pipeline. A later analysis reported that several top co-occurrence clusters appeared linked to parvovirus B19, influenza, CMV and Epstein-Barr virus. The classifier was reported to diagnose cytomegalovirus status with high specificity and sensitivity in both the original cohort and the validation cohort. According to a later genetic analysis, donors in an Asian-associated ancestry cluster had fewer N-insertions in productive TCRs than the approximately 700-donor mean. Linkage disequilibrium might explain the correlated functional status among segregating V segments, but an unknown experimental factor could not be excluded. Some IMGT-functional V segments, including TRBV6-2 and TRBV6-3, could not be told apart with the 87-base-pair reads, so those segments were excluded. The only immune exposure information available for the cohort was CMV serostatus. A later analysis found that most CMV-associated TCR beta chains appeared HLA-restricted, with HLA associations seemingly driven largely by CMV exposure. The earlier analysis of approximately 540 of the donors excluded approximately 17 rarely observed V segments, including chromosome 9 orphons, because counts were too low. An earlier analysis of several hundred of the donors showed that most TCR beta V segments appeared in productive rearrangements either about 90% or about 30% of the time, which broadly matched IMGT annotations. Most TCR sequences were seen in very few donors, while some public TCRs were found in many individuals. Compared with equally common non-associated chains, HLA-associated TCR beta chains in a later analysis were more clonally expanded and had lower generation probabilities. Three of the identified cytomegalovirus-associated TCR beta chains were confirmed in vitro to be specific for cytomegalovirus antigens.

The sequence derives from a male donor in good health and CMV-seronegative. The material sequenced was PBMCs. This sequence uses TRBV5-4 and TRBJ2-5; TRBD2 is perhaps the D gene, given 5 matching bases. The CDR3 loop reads CASSLGIRETQYF. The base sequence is TGTGCCAGCAGCCTCGGGATTAGGGAGACCCAGTACTTC.